This T cell receptor beta chain was captured in a study of blood T cells in healthy people across ages. The use of a sample-barcoded 5' primer and a J-beta primer mix characterized a second PCR of 7 to 11 cycles. TCRdb analysed the 5' RACE reads with MiXCR anew, one entry per CDR3 protein. The repertoire holds 1.2 million to 1.5 million distinct CDR3 sequences, with approximately 42% as singletons. Per sample, extraction of total RNA gave at least 5.5 micrograms in every case. CDR1 LNHDA and CDR2 SQIVND come from the germline V gene (reference sequence). This CDR3 has 15 residues. The ends were cut back, 3 bases at V and 2 bases at J, with 14 bases in the middle.

This clonotype originated in a woman under 30 in good health. Material: blood. The chain couples TRBV19 to TRBJ2-7, with D tentatively TRBD1 (7 bases). CDR3 region: CASSIGGGGTYEQYF. In DNA, the CDR3 is TGTGCCAGTAGTATTGGAGGGGGCGGAACCTACGAGCAGTACTTC.